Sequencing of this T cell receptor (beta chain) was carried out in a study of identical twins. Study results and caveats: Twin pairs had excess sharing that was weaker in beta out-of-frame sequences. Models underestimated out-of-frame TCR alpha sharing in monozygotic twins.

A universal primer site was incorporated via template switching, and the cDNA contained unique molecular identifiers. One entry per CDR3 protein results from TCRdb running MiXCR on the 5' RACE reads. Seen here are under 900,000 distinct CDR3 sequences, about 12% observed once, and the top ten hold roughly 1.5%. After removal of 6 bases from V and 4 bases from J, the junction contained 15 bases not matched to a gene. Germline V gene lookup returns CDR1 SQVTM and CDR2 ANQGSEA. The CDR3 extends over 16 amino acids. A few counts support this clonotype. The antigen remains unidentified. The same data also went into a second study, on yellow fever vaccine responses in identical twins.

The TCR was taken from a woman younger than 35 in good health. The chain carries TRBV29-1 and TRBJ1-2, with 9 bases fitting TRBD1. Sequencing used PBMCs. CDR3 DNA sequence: TGCAGCGTCTCAAATACCGGGACAGGGTGGGTCTATGGCTACACCTTC. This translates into CSVSNTGTGWVYGYTF. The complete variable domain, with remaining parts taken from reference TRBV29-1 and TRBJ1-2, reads SAVISQKPSRDICQRGTSLTIQCQVDSQVTMMFWYRQQPGQSLTLIATANQGSEATYESGFVIDKFPISRPNLTFSTLTVSNMSPEDSSIYLCSVSNTGTGWVYGYTFGSGTRLTVV.